These 5 T cell receptor beta chains originate from one sample sequenced in a study of Ad26.COV2.S vaccination and SARS-CoV-2 variants. The repertoire was sequenced with immunoSEQ multiplex PCR; TCRdb's copy has only in-frame clones and lacks some. This sample has around 300,000 clones; about 89% occur once, and the top ten carry 5%. Regarding treatment: 15 to 20 received Ad26.COV2.S at low or high dose, single or two shots; about 5 received placebo; per-sample allocation not given. The samples were gathered on day 63 after the first injection of vaccine or placebo. Material: peripheral blood, obtained in a trial of Ad26.COV2.S vaccine versus placebo. These receptors were taken from a person between 18 and 60 years old who received the Ad26.COV2.S COVID-19 vaccine or a placebo.

The CDR3 sequence is CASRYPLSSYNEQFF. CDR3 nucleotide sequence: TGTGCCAGCAGGTACCCGCTGAGCTCCTACAATGAGCAGTTCTTC. The chain couples TRBV9 to TRBJ2-1; D unclear. The germline gives CDR1 SGDLS, CDR2 YYNGEE. Deletions cut 5 bases from V and 0 bases from J, with 12 bases between. There are 15 residues in the CDR3.

J is TRBJ2-1 and V is TRBV6-1, with D hard to call. This CDR3 comprises 15 residues. V lost 0 bases and J 5 bases, leaving 11 bases between the germline ends. Germline V gives CDR1 MNHNS, CDR2 SASEGT. CDR3 sequence: CASSEAIGDNNEQFF. In DNA, the CDR3 is TGTGCCAGCAGTGAAGCTATAGGAGACAACAATGAGCAGTTCTTC.

This chain uses TRBV5-1 with TRBJ2-1, with 9 nucleotides matching TRBD1. The ends lost 5 bases at V and 3 bases at J; junction bases unmatched: 6. Germline V gene sequence: CDR1 SGHRS, CDR2 YFSETQ. CDR3 length: 15 residues. CDR3 residues: CASRTPGQGYNEQFF. Written as DNA, the CDR3 is TGCGCCAGCAGAACCCCGGGACAGGGCTACAATGAGCAGTTCTTC.

The gene calls are TRBV6-5 and TRBJ1-1, with D hard to call. The CDR3 consists of 13 residues. CDR1 is MNHEY and CDR2 is SVGAGI in the germline V gene. V was shortened by 4 bases and J by 6 bases, with 12 bases between the two germline ends. CDR3: CASSWGGKSEAFF. The CDR3 DNA reads TGTGCCAGCAGTTGGGGAGGGAAGTCTGAAGCTTTCTTT.

The V and J genes are TRBV7-9 and TRBJ2-3; TRBD1 or TRBD2 may be the D gene (5 bases each). With 0 bases removed from V and 2 bases from J, the gap between germline ends came to 9 bases. CDR1 and CDR2 (germline): SEHNR, FQNEAQ (reference sequence). This CDR3 region has 15 residues. This CDR3 is CASSLAGDATDTQYF. The CDR3 nucleotides read TGTGCCAGCAGCTTAGCTGGGGACGCCACAGATACGCAGTATTTT.